The 3 T cell receptor beta chains listed next were all sequenced from one sample in a study of chemoradiotherapy in HPV16-positive cancers. Profiled with immunoSEQ multiplex PCR; TCRdb holds only in-frame clones, not every one. Of approximately 8,000 clones detected, approximately 80% appear once; the ten largest clones hold under 3%. This specimen consisted of blood, obtained from a patient who underwent chemoradiotherapy. These receptor sequences come from a human donor with HPV-associated anogenital cancer.

In its sample, this clone was seen a few times. The chain combines TRBV11-2 with TRBJ1-6, with 8 bases lining up with TRBD1. The CDR3 loop spans 14 amino acids. Germline assignment: CDR1 SGHAT and CDR2 FQNNGV. V was pared by 1 base and J by 9 bases, with 2 bases of the junction left unmatched. CDR3 nucleotide sequence: TGTGCCAGCAGCTTAGGGACAGGGACTTCACCCCTCCACTTT. Residues: CASSLGTGTSPLHF.

CDR3 loop: CASSLRTYGYTF. The DNA of the CDR3 is TGTGCCAGCAGTTTAAGGACGTATGGCTACACCTTC. The chain carries TRBV28 and TRBJ1-2; D unresolved. Between the trimmed V and J ends, which lost 2 bases and 5 bases, there was a span of 6 bases. Germline V lookup: CDR1 MDHEN, CDR2 SYDVKM. The CDR3 runs to 12 residues.

The chain joins TRBV9 to TRBJ2-3, with 10 bases matching TRBD2. CDR3 length equals 18 residues. Germline CDR1 and CDR2: SGDLS and YYNGEE. V lost 0 bases, J lost 6 bases, and 13 bases stayed unmatched. CDR3 amino acids: CASSVGLAGGRSPDTQYF. CDR3 nucleotide sequence: TGTGCCAGCAGCGTAGGGTTAGCGGGGGGCCGAAGCCCTGATACGCAGTATTTT.